The clone carrying this TCR beta chain was seen at least ten times. The data are from a study of Graves' ophthalmopathy and Graves' hyperthyroidism. The sequenced template was RNA, covering the TCR beta CDR3 region. Investigators did first-round RT-PCR with HTBI primers, then second-round multiplex PCR. TCRdb called the multiplex PCR reads again in MiXCR, with one record for every CDR3 protein. The sample records some 1.1 million distinct CDR3 sequences, 36% being singletons. CDR1 and CDR2 (germline): MGHDK, SYGVNS. This CDR3 contains 15 residues. V trimming: 1 base; J trimming: 3 bases; junction bases outside the gene matches: 2.

This sequence was found in an adult man with Graves' hyperthyroidism. Sequencing input: peripheral blood or thyroid tissue (not recorded which). The V call is TRBV25-1, the J call TRBJ2-7; 11 positions match TRBD2. The CDR3 loop reads CASSELGTSGYEQYF. The DNA of the CDR3 is TGTGCCAGCAGTGAATTGGGGACTAGCGGCTACGAGCAGTACTTC.